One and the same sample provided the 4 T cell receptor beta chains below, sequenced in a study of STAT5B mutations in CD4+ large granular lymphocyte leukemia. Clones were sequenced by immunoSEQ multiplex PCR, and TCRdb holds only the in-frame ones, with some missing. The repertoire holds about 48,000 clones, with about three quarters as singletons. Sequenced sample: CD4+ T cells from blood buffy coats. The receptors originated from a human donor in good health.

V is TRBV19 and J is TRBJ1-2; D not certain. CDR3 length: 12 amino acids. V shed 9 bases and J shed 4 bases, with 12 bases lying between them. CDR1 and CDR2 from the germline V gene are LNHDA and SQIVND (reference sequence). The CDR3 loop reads CASAGPGYGYTF. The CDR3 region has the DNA TGTGCCAGCGCCGGGCCCGGCTATGGCTACACCTTC.

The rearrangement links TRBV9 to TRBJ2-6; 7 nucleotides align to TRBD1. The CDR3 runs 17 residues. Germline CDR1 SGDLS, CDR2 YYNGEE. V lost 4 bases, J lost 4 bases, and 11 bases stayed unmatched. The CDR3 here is CASSKPGQSSGANVLTF. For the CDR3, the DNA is TGTGCCAGCAGCAAACCGGGACAGAGCTCGGGGGCCAACGTCCTGACTTTC.

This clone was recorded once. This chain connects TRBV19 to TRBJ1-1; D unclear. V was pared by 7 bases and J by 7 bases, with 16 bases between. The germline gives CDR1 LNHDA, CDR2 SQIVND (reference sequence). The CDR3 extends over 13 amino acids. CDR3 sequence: CASTKAGGREAFF. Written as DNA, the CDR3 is TGTGCCAGTACCAAGGCGGGAGGGCGTGAAGCTTTCTTT.

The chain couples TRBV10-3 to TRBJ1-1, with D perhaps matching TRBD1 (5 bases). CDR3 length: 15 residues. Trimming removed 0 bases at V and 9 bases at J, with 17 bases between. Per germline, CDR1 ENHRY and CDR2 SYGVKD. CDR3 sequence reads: CAISESGSGSLKAFF. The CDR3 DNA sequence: TGTGCCATCAGTGAGTCGGGCTCAGGGAGCTTGAAAGCTTTCTTT.